Each of the 13 T cell receptor beta chains below was sequenced from the same sample in a study of neurological immune-mediated disorders. TCRdb ran MiXCR on the 5' RACE reads and lists one entry per CDR3 protein. Here the sample spans approximately 41,000 distinct CDR3 sequences, 2.5% being singletons. The sequenced material came from PBMCs. The receptor set was obtained from a man in his thirties or forties with multiple sclerosis.

This clonotype was detected many times. V gene TRBV7-9 combines with J gene TRBJ2-1, with 7 bases that match TRBD1. The CDR3 covers 15 residues. CDR1 is SEHNR and CDR2 is FQNEAQ in the germline V gene (reference sequence). Losses at the gene ends were 4 bases for V and 6 bases for J; bases not matched to a gene: 9. CDR3 loop: CASSSRQGVGNEQFF. The CDR3, as DNA: TGTGCCAGCAGCTCGCGACAGGGTGTGGGCAATGAGCAGTTCTTC.

This clonotype was counted at least ten times. V is TRBV25-1 and J is TRBJ2-7; 12 positions agree with TRBD1. The V gene end was trimmed by 8 bases and the J gene end by 4 bases; junction bases not matched to a gene: 6. The length of the CDR3 is 14 residues. Germline loops: CDR1 MGHDK, CDR2 SYGVNS. The CDR3: CASSGQGARYEQYF. The CDR3 coding sequence is TGTGCCAGCTCGGGACAGGGGGCAAGATACGAGCAGTACTTC.

At least ten counts were recorded for this clonotype. The chain uses TRBV5-1 and TRBJ1-1, with a possible D match to TRBD1 (5 bases). Trimming shortened V by 2 bases and J by 3 bases, and 8 bases separated the two germline ends. The CDR3 contains 13 residues. Germline lookup yields CDR1 SGHRS and CDR2 YFSETQ. This CDR3 is CASSFRVDTEAFF. The CDR3, as DNA: TGCGCCAGCAGCTTCAGGGTGGACACTGAAGCTTTCTTT.

This clonotype has at least ten counts. This chain uses TRBV20-1 with TRBJ1-3; TRBD1 matches at 9 bases. J lost 7 bases, V lost 0 bases, and 7 bases had no gene match. The V gene's germline CDR1 is DFQATT and CDR2 SNEGSKA (reference sequence). This CDR3 spans 15 amino acids. The CDR3 spells CSARESGTGRNTIYF. As DNA, the CDR3 is TGCAGTGCTAGAGAGAGCGGGACAGGGCGTAACACCATATATTTT.

Of note for this clonotype: A much bigger clone sits one base away, suggesting this may be a read error. The V and J genes are TRBV20-1 and TRBJ2-7; D is possibly TRBD1 (5 bases). CDR1 is DFQATT and CDR2 is SNEGSKA in the germline V gene (reference sequence). The V and J ends lost 0 bases and 4 bases respectively, with 13 bases between them. This CDR3 spans 14 amino acids. This CDR3 is CSARDPRAEYEQYF. Written as DNA, the CDR3 is TGCAGTGCTAGAGACCCCAGGGCCGAATACGAGCAGTACTTC.

Many counts were recorded for this clonotype. J is TRBJ2-3 and V is TRBV5-1; maybe TRBD1 (6 bases). The V end lost 2 bases, the J end lost 3 bases, and 10 bases lay between the germline ends. Germline V gene data show CDR1 as SGHRS and CDR2 as YFSETQ. This CDR3 comprises 14 residues. In nucleotides, the CDR3 is TGCGCCAGCAGCTTCCGGGACATAACAGATACGCAGTATTTT. As protein: CASSFRDITDTQYF.

The table lists this clonotype with many counts. The chain couples TRBV10-3 to TRBJ1-2; TRBD1 matches at 8 bases. The CDR3 is made up of 13 amino acids. Germline CDR1 is ENHRY and CDR2 is SYGVKD. Trimming at V came to 7 bases and at J to 1 base, leaving 2 bases not matched to a gene. CDR3 in amino acids: CAITTGDNYGYTF. In nucleotides, the CDR3 is TGTGCCATCACGACAGGGGATAACTATGGCTACACCTTC.

Ten or more counts support this clonotype. The chain links TRBV10-2 to TRBJ2-1; D is uncertain. The CDR3 runs to 15 residues. The ends were cut back, 3 bases at V and 0 bases at J, with 9 bases in the middle. CDR1 WSHSY and CDR2 SAAADI come from the germline V gene. CDR3 sequence (DNA): TGCGCCAGCAGTGAAGGGATTAGCTCCTACAATGAGCAGTTCTTC. This codes for CASSEGISSYNEQFF.

This clonotype was recorded many times. The genes are TRBV4-1 and TRBJ2-1, with D perhaps matching TRBD1 or TRBD2 (5 bases each). Between the trimmed V and J ends, which lost 4 bases and 2 bases, there was a span of 18 bases. Germline values: CDR1 MGHRA, CDR2 YSYEKL. CDR3 length: 17 residues. The CDR3 sequence is CASSPEAGRITYNEQFF. The CDR3 nucleotides read TGCGCCAGCAGCCCGGAGGCAGGGAGAATCACCTACAATGAGCAGTTCTTC.

This clonotype was recorded at least ten times. The V and J genes are TRBV6-5 and TRBJ2-7; the D call may be TRBD1 or TRBD2 (5 bases each). With 2 bases removed from V and 4 bases from J, the gap between germline ends came to 12 bases. The CDR3 has 14 amino acids. Germline V CDR1 and CDR2: MNHEY, SVGAGI. CDR3 bases: TGTGCCAGCAGTTACGGGGAGACAGATTACGAGCAGTACTTC. It specifies CASSYGETDYEQYF.

This clonotype was seen at least ten times. This chain connects TRBV9 to TRBJ2-1; 7 nucleotides line up with TRBD2. Germline V CDR1 and CDR2: SGDLS, YYNGEE. Unmatched junction bases numbered 6, after V lost 1 base and J lost 8 bases. CDR3 length: 14 residues. The CDR3, as DNA: TGTGCCAGCAGCGTAAGTGGCGGGGGTGATGAGCAGTTCTTC. Protein: CASSVSGGGDEQFF.

This clonotype was counted a few times. This clone may be a read error of a much larger clone one base away. The CDR3 carries no conserved terminal phenylalanine or tryptophan, so it likely arises from a read error. The CDR3 sequence is CSVDGGNTDTQYI. The CDR3 DNA follows: TGCAGCGTTGATGGAGGAAACACAGATACGCAGTATATT. The chain uses TRBV29-1 and TRBJ2-3, with D perhaps matching TRBD2 (5 bases). Trimming removed 3 bases at V and 2 bases at J, with 9 bases between. This CDR3 is built from 13 residues. CDR1 and CDR2 (germline): SQVTM, ANQGSEA.

This clonotype was picked up many times. This chain uses TRBV28 with TRBJ2-1, with D unclear. This CDR3 is 16 amino acids long. V was shortened by 3 bases and J by 0 bases, with 12 bases between the two germline ends. Germline V gene sequence: CDR1 MDHEN, CDR2 SYDVKM. CDR3 protein: CASSFPTASSYNEQFF. Here the CDR3 DNA reads TGTGCCAGCAGTTTTCCCACGGCAAGCTCCTACAATGAGCAGTTCTTC.